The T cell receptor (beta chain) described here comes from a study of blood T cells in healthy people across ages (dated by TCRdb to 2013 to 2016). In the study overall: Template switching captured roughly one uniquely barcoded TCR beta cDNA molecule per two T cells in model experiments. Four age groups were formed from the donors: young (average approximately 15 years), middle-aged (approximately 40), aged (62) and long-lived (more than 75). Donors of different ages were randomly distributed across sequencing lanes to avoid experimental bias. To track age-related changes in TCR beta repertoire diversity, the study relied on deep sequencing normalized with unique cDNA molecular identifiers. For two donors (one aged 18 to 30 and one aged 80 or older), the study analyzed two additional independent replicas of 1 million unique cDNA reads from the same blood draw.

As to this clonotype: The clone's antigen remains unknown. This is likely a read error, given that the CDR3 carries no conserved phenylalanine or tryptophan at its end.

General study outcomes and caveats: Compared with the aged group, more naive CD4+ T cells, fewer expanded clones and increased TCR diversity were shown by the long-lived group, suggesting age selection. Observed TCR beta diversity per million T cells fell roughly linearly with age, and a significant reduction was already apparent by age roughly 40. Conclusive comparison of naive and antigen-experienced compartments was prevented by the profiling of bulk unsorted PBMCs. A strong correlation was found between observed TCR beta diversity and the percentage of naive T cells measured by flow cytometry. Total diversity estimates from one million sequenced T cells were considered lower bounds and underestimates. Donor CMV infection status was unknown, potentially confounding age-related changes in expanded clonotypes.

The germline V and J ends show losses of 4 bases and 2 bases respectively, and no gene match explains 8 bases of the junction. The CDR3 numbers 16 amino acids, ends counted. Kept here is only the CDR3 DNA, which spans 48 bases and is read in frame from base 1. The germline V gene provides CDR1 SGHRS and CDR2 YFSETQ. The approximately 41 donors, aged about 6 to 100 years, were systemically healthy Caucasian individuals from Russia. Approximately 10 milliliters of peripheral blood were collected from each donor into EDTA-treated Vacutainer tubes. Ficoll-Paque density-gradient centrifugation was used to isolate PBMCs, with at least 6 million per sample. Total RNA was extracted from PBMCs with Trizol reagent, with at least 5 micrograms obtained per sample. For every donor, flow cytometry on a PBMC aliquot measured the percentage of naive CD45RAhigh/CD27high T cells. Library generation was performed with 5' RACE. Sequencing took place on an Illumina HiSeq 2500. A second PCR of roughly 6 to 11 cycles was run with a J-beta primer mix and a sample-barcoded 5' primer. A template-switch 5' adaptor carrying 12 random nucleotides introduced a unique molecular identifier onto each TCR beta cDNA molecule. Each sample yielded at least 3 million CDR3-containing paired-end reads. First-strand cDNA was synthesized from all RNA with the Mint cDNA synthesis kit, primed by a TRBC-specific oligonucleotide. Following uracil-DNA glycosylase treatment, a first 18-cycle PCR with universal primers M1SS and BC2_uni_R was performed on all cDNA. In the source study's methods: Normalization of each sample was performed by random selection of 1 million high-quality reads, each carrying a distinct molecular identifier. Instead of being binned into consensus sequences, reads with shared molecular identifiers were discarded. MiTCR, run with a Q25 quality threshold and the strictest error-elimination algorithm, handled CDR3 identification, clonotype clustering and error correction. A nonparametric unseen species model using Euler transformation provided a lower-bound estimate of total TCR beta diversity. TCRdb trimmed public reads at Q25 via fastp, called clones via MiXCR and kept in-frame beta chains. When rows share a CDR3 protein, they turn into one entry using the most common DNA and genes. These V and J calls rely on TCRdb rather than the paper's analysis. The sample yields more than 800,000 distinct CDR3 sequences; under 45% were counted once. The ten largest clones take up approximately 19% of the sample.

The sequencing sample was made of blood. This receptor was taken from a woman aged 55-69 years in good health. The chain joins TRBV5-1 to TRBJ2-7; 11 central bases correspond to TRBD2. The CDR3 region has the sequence CASSPSTSGIAYEQYL. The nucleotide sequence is TGCGCCAGCAGCCCGTCGACTAGCGGGATAGCCTACGAGCAGTACTTA.